These T cell receptor beta chains were read from a single sample in a study of Graves' ophthalmopathy and Graves' hyperthyroidism. TCRdb re-called the multiplex PCR reads through MiXCR, storing one row per CDR3 protein. In the table there are about 420,000 distinct CDR3 sequences, roughly 21% of which are singletons. Input material: peripheral blood. These receptor sequences come from a woman younger than 30 with stable Graves' hyperthyroidism. CDR3s include the opening cysteine and the closing phenylalanine or tryptophan. The order of the fields is CDR3 protein, CDR3 DNA, V gene, J gene, D gene, clone size. A D gene is named only where the DNA matches it firmly. Size values are once, few and many counts, or a class for expanded clones, and some rows have none.

CASSIGTGGGYGYTF	TGCGCCAGCAGCATCGGGACAGGGGGTGGCTATGGCTACACCTTC	TRBV5-1	TRBJ1-2	TRBD1	many
CASSAGENAEAFF	TGTGCCAGCTCAGCAGGGGAGAACGCTGAAGCTTTCTTT	TRBV18	TRBJ1-1	.	few
CATSRADRVSETQYF	TGTGCCACCAGCAGAGCCGACAGGGTATCGGAGACCCAGTACTTC	TRBV15	TRBJ2-5	TRBD1	many
CASKFPGQGDSYEQYF	TGTGCCAGCAAATTCCCGGGACAGGGGGACTCCTACGAGCAGTACTTC	TRBV12-3/TRBV12-4	TRBJ2-7	TRBD1	many
CASSETRTGGYEQYF	TGTGCCAGCAGTGAGACGAGGACAGGGGGTTACGAGCAGTACTTC	TRBV6-1	TRBJ2-7	TRBD1	many
CASSLVSGTGNTIYF	TGTGCCAGCAGCTTAGTTTCAGGGACTGGAAACACCATATATTTT	TRBV7-2	TRBJ1-3	.	many
CASSGAGNEQYF	TGTGCCAGCAGCGGCGCAGGGAACGAGCAGTACTTC	TRBV2	TRBJ2-7	.	.
CASSLQTGDSGNTIYF	TGTGCCAGCAGCCTCCAGACAGGGGACTCTGGAAACACCATATATTTT	TRBV9	TRBJ1-3	TRBD1	.
CASSSGWAETQYF	TGTGCCAGCAGCTCCGGGTGGGCAGAGACCCAGTACTTC	TRBV28	TRBJ2-5	.	.
CASTDLGDTTNYGYTF	TGTGCCAGCACTGATTTAGGGGACACTACTAACTATGGCTACACCTTC	TRBV12-3/TRBV12-4	TRBJ1-2	.	many
CASFRSGLNDEQYF	TGTGCCAGCTTTAGGTCAGGGCTAAACGACGAGCAGTACTTC	TRBV6-4	TRBJ2-7	.	.
CASSLGGGLDTGELFF	TGCGCCAGCAGCTTGGGAGGAGGGCTCGACACCGGGGAGCTGTTTTTT	TRBV5-1	TRBJ2-2	.	many
CASSQDLGGATAFF	TGTGCCAGCAGCCAAGATTTGGGGGGCGCAACAGCTTTCTTT	TRBV14	TRBJ1-1	.	many
CASNPGGYPEGYTF	TGTGCCAGCAACCCTGGGGGGTACCCTGAAGGCTACACCTTC	TRBV12-3/TRBV12-4	TRBJ1-2	.	.
CASSSGPSGEQYF	TGTGCCAGCTCATCGGGCCCCTCGGGGGAGCAGTACTTC	TRBV18	TRBJ2-7	.	.
CASSLVGGELCF	TGTGCCAGCAGCTTAGTAGGGGGGGAGCTGTGTTTT	TRBV7-2	TRBJ2-2	.	.
CASKTENNQPQHF	TGTGCCAGTAAGACAGAAAACAATCAGCCCCAGCATTTT	TRBV2	TRBJ1-5	.	many
CSVEHRGYEQYF	TGCAGCGTTGAACACAGGGGCTACGAGCAGTACTTC	TRBV29-1	TRBJ2-7	TRBD1	.
CASSLRASSYEQYF	TGTGCCAGCAGCTTGAGGGCTAGCTCATACGAGCAGTACTTC	TRBV7-2	TRBJ2-7	.	many
CASSLDRAYGYTF	TGTGCCAGCAGCTTGGACAGGGCCTATGGCTACACCTTC	TRBV7-2	TRBJ1-2	TRBD1	many
CASSRFGSGGDTEAFF	TGTGCCAGCAGTCGATTTGGGAGCGGGGGAGATACTGAAGCTTTCTTT	TRBV6-1	TRBJ1-1	.	.
CATTQSTSGSYEQYF	TGTGCCACCACGCAGTCCACTAGCGGGAGTTACGAGCAGTACTTC	TRBV2	TRBJ2-7	TRBD2	.
CAWSGRGRETQYF	TGTGCCTGGAGTGGAAGGGGGCGAGAGACCCAGTACTTC	TRBV30	TRBJ2-5	TRBD1	many
CASSFSHGSNQPQHF	TGTGCCAGCAGCTTTTCACATGGGAGCAATCAGCCCCAGCATTTT	TRBV7-2	TRBJ1-5	.	many
CASSLLLRSTEAFF	TGTGCCAGCAGCTTACTCCTAAGATCCACTGAAGCTTTCTTT	TRBV7-2	TRBJ1-1	.	many
CSAKTHRVGNQPQHF	TGCAGTGCGAAAACCCACAGGGTCGGCAATCAGCCCCAGCATTTT	TRBV20-1	TRBJ1-5	.	few
CASSPPHRLDYNTEAFF	TGTGCCAGCAGCCCCCCCCACAGGCTGGATTACAACACTGAAGCTTTCTTT	TRBV7-8	TRBJ1-1	.	many
CSASPEAGRKDEQYF	TGCAGTGCTTCTCCAGAAGCGGGGAGGAAGGACGAGCAGTACTTC	TRBV20-1	TRBJ2-7	TRBD2	many
CSARDQTGGQPQHF	TGCAGTGCTAGAGATCAGACAGGGGGGCAGCCCCAGCATTTT	TRBV20-1	TRBJ1-5	TRBD1	many
CASRSGTKSSYEQYF	TGTGCCAGCAGGTCCGGGACAAAGAGCTCCTACGAGCAGTACTTC	TRBV6-4	TRBJ2-7	.	large
CASGLSTDTQYF	TGTGCTAGTGGGCTATCCACAGATACGCAGTATTTT	TRBV12-5	TRBJ2-3	.	few
CASRQHLSYSNQPQHF	TGCGCCAGCAGACAGCACCTTTCGTATAGCAATCAGCCCCAGCATTTT	TRBV4-1	TRBJ1-5	.	many
CASSSPGRGDSPLHF	TGTGCCAGCAGCTCCCCTGGCAGGGGAGATTCACCCCTCCACTTT	TRBV11-2	TRBJ1-6	.	many
CSARHRVSTEAFF	TGCAGTGCTAGACACAGGGTATCCACTGAAGCTTTCTTT	TRBV20-1	TRBJ1-1	.	many
CASSLAGGDYGYTF	TGTGCCAGCAGTTTAGCTGGGGGGGACTATGGCTACACCTTC	TRBV12-3/TRBV12-4	TRBJ1-2	.	many
CSARAPQGWVTEAFF	TGCAGTGCTAGAGCCCCACAGGGGTGGGTGACTGAAGCTTTCTTT	TRBV20-1	TRBJ1-1	TRBD1	many
CASKVGNTEAFF	TGTGCCAGTAAGGTGGGGAACACTGAAGCTTTCTTT	TRBV19	TRBJ1-1	.	.
CASSLGLTEQFF	TGTGCCAGCAGTCTCGGCCTTACTGAGCAGTTCTTC	TRBV2	TRBJ2-1	.	.
CASSLEPQGAYEQYF	TGCGCCAGCAGCTTGGAGCCTCAGGGGGCCTACGAGCAGTACTTC	TRBV5-1	TRBJ2-7	TRBD1	.
CASSFGTQYNEQFF	TGTGCCAGCAGCTTCGGGACCCAGTACAATGAGCAGTTCTTC	TRBV7-2	TRBJ2-1	.	few
CSASGTGRVGETQYF	TGCAGTGCCTCCGGGACAGGGCGAGTCGGGGAGACCCAGTACTTC	TRBV20-1	TRBJ2-5	TRBD1	many
CASSVTGRYEQYF	TGTGCCAGCAGTGTGACAGGGCGCTACGAGCAGTACTTC	TRBV27	TRBJ2-7	TRBD1	many
CASSGGLADRETQYF	TGTGCCAGCAGCGGGGGACTAGCGGACCGAGAGACCCAGTACTTC	TRBV7-9	TRBJ2-5	TRBD2	many
CASTSNTEAFF	TGTGCCAGCACCTCAAACACTGAAGCTTTCTTT	TRBV12-3/TRBV12-4	TRBJ1-1	.	many
CASRVGGPVNEQYF	TGTGCCAGCAGAGTGGGAGGGCCAGTTAATGAGCAGTACTTC	TRBV2	TRBJ2-7	TRBD2	many
CASSFSRFFGASEAFF	TGTGCCAGCAGTTTCAGTCGCTTTTTCGGCGCTTCTGAAGCTTTCTTT	TRBV27	TRBJ1-1	.	.
CSARDTSQPAKTFF	TGCAGTGCTAGAGATACTTCCCAACCGGCAAAGACTTTCTTT	TRBV20-1	TRBJ1-1	.	many